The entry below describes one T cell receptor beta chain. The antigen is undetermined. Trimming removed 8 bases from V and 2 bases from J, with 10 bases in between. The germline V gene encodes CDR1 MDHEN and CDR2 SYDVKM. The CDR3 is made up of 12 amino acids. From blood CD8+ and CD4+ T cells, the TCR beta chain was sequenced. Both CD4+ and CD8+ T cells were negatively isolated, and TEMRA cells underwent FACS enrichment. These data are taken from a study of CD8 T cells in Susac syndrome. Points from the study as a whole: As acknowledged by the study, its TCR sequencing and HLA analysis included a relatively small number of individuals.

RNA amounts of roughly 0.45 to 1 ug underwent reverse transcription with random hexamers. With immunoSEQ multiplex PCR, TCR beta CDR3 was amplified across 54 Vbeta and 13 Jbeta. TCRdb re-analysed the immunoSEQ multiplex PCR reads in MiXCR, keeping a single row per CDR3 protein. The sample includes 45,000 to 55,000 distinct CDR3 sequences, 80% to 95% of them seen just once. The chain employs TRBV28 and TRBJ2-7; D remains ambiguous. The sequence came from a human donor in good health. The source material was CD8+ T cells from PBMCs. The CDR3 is CASLSPAYEQYF. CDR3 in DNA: TGTGCCAGCCTCTCACCCGCCTACGAGCAGTACTTC.